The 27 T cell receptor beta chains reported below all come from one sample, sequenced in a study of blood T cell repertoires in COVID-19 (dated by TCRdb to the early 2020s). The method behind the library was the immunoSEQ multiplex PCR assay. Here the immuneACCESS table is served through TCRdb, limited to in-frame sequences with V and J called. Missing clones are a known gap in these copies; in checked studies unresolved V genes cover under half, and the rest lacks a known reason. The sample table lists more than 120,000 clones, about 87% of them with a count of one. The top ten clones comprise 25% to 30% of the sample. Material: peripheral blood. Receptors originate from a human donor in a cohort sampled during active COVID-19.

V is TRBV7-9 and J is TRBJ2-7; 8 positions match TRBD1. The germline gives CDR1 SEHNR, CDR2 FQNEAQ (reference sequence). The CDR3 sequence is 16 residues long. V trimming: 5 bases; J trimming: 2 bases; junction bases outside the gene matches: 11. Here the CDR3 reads CASSHRTGRYPYEQYF. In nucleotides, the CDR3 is TGTGCCAGCAGCCATCGGACAGGGCGGTATCCCTACGAGCAGTACTTC.

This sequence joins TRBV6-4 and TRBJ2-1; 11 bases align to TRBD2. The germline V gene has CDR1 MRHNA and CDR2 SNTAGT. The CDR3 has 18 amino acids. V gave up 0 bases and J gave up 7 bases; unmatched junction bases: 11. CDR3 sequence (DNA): TGTGCCAGCAGTGACTCGATTACCCAGACTAGCGGGGTTAATGAGCAGTTCTTC. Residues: CASSDSITQTSGVNEQFF.

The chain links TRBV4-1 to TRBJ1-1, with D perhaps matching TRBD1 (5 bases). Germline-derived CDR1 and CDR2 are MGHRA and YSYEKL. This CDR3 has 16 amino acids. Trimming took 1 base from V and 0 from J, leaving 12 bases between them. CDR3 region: CASSQVGRAVNTEAFF. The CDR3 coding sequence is TGCGCCAGCAGCCAAGTGGGCAGGGCGGTGAACACTGAAGCTTTCTTT.

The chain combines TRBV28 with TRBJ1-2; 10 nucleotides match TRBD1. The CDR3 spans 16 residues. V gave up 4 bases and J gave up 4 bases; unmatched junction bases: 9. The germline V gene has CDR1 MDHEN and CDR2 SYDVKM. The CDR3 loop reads CASSSALGQGSYGYTF. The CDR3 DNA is TGTGCCAGCAGTTCGGCCTTGGGACAGGGGAGCTATGGCTACACCTTC.

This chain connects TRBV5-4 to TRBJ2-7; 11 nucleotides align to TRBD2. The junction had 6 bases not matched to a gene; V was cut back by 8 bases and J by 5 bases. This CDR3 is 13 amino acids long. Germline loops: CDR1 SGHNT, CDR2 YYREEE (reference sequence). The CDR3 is CASHLAGGNEQYF. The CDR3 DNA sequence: TGTGCCAGTCACCTAGCGGGGGGCAACGAGCAGTACTTC.

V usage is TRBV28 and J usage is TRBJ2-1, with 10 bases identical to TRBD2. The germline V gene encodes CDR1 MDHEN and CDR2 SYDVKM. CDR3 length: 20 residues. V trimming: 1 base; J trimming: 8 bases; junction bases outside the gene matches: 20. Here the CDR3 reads CASSLYLPLAGAETSDEQFF. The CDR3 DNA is TGTGCCAGCAGTTTATATCTTCCTCTAGCGGGGGCCGAAACTTCGGATGAGCAGTTCTTC.

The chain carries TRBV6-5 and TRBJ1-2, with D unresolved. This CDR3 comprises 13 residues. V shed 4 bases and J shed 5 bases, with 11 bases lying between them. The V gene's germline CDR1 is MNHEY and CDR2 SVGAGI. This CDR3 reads CASSWGGPYGYTF. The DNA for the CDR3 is TGTGCCAGCAGTTGGGGAGGGCCATATGGCTACACCTTC.

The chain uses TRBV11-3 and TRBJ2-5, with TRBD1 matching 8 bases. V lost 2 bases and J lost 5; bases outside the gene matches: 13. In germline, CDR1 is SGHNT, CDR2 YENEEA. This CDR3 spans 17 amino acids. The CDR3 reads CASSLPRRTGKDETQYF. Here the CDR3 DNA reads TGTGCCAGCAGCTTACCTCGACGGACAGGGAAGGACGAGACCCAGTACTTC.

CDR3 bases: TGTGCCAGCAGGGAAGTGACAGGGTTGAACACTGAAGCTTTCTTT. It yields the protein CASREVTGLNTEAFF. V gene TRBV25-1 combines with J gene TRBJ1-1; 7 nucleotides line up with TRBD1. J gave up 0 bases and V 6 bases, and 7 bases lay outside the gene matches. The germline gives CDR1 MGHDK, CDR2 SYGVNS. The CDR3 is 15 residues long.

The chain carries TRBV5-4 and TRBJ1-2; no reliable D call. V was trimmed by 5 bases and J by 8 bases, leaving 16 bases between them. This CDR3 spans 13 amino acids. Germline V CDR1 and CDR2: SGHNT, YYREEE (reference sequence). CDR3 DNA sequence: TGTGCCAGCAGGCCCGGGTCCTCTGAGGGCTACACCTTC. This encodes CASRPGSSEGYTF.

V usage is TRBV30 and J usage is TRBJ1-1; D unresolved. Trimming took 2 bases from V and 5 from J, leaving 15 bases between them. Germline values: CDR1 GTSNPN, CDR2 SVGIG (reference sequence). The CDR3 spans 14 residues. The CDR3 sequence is CAWSYGSWSTEAFF. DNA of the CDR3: TGTGCCTGGAGTTACGGGTCTTGGAGTACTGAAGCTTTCTTT. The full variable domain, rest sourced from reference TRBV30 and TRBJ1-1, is SQTIHQWPATLVQPVGSPLSLECTVEGTSNPNLYWYRQAAGRGLQLLFYSVGIGQISSEVPQNLSASRPQDRQFILSSKKLLLSDSGFYLCAWSYGSWSTEAFFGQGTRLTVV.

The DNA for the CDR3 is TGTGCCAGCAGCTCCGGGACAGGGGCGGCCTACGAGCAGTACTTC. As protein: CASSSGTGAAYEQYF. J is TRBJ2-7 and V is TRBV7-3; 10 nucleotides align to TRBD1. V shed 4 bases, J shed 2 bases, and the junction held 5 bases outside the gene matches. The CDR3 length is 15 residues. Germline V gene lookup returns CDR1 SGHTA and CDR2 FQGTGA.

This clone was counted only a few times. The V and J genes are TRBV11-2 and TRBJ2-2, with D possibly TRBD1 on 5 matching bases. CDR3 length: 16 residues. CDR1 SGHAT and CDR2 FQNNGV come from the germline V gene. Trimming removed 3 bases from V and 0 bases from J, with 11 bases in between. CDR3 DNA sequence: TGTGCCAGCAGCTTCAGGGTAGGGACGAACACCGGGGAGCTGTTTTTT. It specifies CASSFRVGTNTGELFF.

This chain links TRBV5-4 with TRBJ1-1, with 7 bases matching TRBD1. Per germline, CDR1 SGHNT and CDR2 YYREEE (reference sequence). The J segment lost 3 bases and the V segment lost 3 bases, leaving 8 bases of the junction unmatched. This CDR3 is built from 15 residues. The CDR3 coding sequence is TGTGCCAGCAGCTCCTTGGAGGGGGCGGACACTGAAGCTTTCTTT. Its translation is CASSSLEGADTEAFF.

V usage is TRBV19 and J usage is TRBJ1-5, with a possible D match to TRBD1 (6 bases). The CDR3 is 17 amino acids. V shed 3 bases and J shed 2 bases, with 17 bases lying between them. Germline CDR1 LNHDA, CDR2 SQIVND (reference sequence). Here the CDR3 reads CASSIFGRGNGNQPQHF. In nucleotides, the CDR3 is TGTGCCAGTAGTATTTTCGGCAGGGGAAATGGCAATCAGCCCCAGCATTTT.

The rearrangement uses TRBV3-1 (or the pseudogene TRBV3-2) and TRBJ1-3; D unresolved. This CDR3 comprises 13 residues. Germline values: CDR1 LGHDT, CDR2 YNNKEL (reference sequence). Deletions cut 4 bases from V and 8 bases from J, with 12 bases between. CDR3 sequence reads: CASSPRDGDTIYF. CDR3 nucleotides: TGTGCCAGCAGCCCTCGAGACGGGGACACCATATATTTT.

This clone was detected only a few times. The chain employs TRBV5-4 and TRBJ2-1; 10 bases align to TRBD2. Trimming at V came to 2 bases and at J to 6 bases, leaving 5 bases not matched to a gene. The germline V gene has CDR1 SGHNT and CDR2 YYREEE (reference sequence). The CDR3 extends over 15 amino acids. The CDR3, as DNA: TGTGCCAGCAGCTTCTCAGCGGGGGGGCCCAATGAGCAGTTCTTC. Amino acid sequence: CASSFSAGGPNEQFF.

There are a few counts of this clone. CDR3 residues: CATSIQGNTGELFF. In nucleotides, the CDR3 is TGTGCCACCAGCATACAGGGGAACACCGGGGAGCTGTTTTTT. The chain recombines TRBV15 with TRBJ2-2, with TRBD1 as a possible D gene (6 bases). Germline loops: CDR1 LNHNV, CDR2 YYDKDF (reference sequence). Trimming took off 4 bases at V and 1 base at J, with 7 bases between the two ends. The CDR3 length is 14 residues.

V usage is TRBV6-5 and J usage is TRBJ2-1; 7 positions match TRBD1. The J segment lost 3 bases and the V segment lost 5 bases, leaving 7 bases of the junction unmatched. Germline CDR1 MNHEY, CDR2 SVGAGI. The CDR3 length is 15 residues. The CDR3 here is CASSPRQGVYNEQFF. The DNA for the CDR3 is TGTGCCAGCAGTCCTCGACAGGGTGTCTACAATGAGCAGTTCTTC.

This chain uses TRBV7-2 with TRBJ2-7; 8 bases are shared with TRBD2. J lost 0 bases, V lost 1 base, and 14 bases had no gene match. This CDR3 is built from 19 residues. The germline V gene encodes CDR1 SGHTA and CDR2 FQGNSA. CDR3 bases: TGTGCCAGCAGCTTAGAGGGGAGGCGGGGGGTCTTTAGCTCCTACGAGCAGTACTTC. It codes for CASSLEGRRGVFSSYEQYF.

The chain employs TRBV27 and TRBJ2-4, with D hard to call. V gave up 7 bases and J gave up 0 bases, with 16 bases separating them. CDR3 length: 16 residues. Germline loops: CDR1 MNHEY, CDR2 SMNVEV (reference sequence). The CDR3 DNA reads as TGTGCCAGCACCCCTTCAGGAAAACTAGCCAAAAACATTCAGTACTTC. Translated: CASTPSGKLAKNIQYF.

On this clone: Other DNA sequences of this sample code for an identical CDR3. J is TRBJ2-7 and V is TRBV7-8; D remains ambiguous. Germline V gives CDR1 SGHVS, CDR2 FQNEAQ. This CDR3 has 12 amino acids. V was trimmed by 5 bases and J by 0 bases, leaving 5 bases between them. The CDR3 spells CASSPLSYEQYF. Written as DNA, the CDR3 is TGTGCCAGCAGCCCACTCTCCTACGAGCAGTACTTC.

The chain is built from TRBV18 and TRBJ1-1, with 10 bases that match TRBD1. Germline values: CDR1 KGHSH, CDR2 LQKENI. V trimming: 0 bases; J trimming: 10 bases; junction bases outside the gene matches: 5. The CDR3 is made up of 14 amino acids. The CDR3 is CASSPPPGQGRAFF. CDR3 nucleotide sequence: TGTGCCAGCTCACCACCGCCGGGACAGGGGAGAGCTTTCTTT.

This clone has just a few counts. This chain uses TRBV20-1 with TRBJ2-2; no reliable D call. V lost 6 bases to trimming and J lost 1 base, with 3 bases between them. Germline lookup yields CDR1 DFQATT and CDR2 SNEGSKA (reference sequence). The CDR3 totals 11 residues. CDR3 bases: TGCAGTGCCAGGAACACCGGGGAGCTGTTTTTT. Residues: CSARNTGELFF.

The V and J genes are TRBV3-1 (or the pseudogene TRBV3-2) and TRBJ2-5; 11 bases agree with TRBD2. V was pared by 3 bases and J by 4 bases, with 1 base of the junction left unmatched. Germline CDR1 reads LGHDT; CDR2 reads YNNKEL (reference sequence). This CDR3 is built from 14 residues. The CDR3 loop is CASSHSGGVETQYF. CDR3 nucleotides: TGTGCCAGCAGCCATAGCGGGGGGGTAGAGACCCAGTACTTC.

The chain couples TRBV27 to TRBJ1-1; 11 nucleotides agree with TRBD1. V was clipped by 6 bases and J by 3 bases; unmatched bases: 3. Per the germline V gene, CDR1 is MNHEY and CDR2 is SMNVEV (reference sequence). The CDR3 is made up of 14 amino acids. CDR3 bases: TGTGCCAGCAGACTGGGACAGGGGGACACTGAAGCTTTCTTT. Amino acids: CASRLGQGDTEAFF.

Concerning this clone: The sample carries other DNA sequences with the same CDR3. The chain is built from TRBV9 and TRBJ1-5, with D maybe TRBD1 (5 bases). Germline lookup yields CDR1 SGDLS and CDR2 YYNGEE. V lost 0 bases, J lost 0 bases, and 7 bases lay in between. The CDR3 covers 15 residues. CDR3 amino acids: CASSVEGDSNQPQHF. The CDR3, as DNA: TGTGCCAGCAGCGTAGAAGGGGATAGCAATCAGCCCCAGCATTTT.